Below are 10 T cell receptor beta chains sequenced from a single sample in a study of cytomegalovirus exposure and HLA in healthy donors. PCR employed 60 Vbeta and 13 Jbeta primers. Sequencing was performed with immunoSEQ multiplex PCR; in TCRdb, only in-frame clones are kept and a portion is missing. The table records some 70,000 clones, around 70% of them present only once. Source material: PBMCs. These receptor sequences come from a male donor in good health and CMV-seropositive.

This clone was seen more than once but under ten times. V gene TRBV19 combines with J gene TRBJ2-2; 8 nucleotides line up with TRBD1. The germline V gene has CDR1 LNHDA and CDR2 SQIVND (reference sequence). This CDR3 has 16 residues. The junction had 11 bases not matched to a gene; V was cut back by 5 bases and J by 6 bases. The CDR3 protein is CASSPQGAKIAGELFF. DNA for the CDR3: TGTGCCAGTAGTCCCCAGGGGGCGAAAATCGCCGGGGAGCTGTTTTTT.

CDR3 region: CASRPRASGSTYEQYF. Written as DNA, the CDR3 is TGTGCCAGCAGACCCCGGGCTAGCGGGAGTACTTACGAGCAGTACTTC. This rearrangement joins TRBV11-2 to TRBJ2-7; 10 bases fit TRBD2. CDR1 and CDR2 from the germline V gene are SGHAT and FQNNGV. Germline trimming cut 6 bases from V and 4 bases from J; bases unmatched to any gene: 12. The CDR3 is made up of 16 amino acids.

This rearrangement joins TRBV19 to TRBJ1-5; D ambiguous. This CDR3 spans 14 amino acids. The germline gives CDR1 LNHDA, CDR2 SQIVND (reference sequence). Trimming took 8 bases from V and 2 from J, leaving 13 bases between them. The CDR3 DNA reads TGTGCCAGTTTAGGGAGAGTGGGCAATCAGCCCCAGCATTTT. Its protein product is CASLGRVGNQPQHF.

Remarks on this clone: The germline gene is not matched at one end of the junction; a read error may be the cause. V and J are TRBV5-4 and TRBJ2-5; TRBD1 might be the D (6 bases). The CDR3 is 15 amino acids. The germline gives CDR1 SGHNT, CDR2 YYREEE (reference sequence). The CDR3 loop is CASSLGADTQETQYF. The CDR3 DNA follows: TGTGCCAGCAGTTTGGGGGCGGACACCCAAGAGACCCAGTACTTC.

The chain has TRBV7-9 and TRBJ2-1; a possible D gene is TRBD2 (5 bases). CDR3 length: 15 amino acids. V lost 2 bases, J lost 7 bases, and 15 bases lay in between. Germline lookup yields CDR1 SEHNR and CDR2 FQNEAQ (reference sequence). The CDR3 reads CASSLPAELGNEQFF. The CDR3 DNA reads TGTGCCAGCAGCTTACCAGCGGAACTCGGGAATGAGCAGTTCTTC.

This rearrangement joins TRBV2 to TRBJ2-7; TRBD2 matches at 15 bases. The junction had 3 bases not matched to a gene; V was cut back by 6 bases and J by 6 bases. Germline CDR1 SNHLY, CDR2 FYNNEI. The length of the CDR3 is 14 residues. The chain's CDR3 is CASRGLAGGSEQYF. CDR3 DNA: TGTGCCAGCAGAGGACTAGCGGGAGGGTCCGAGCAGTACTTC.

The chain's CDR3 is CASSLTGQGGNTEAFF. The CDR3 nucleotides are TGTGCCAGCTCACTGACGGGACAGGGGGGAAACACTGAAGCTTTCTTT. J is TRBJ1-1 and V is TRBV18; TRBD1 matches 11 bases. Germline values: CDR1 KGHSH, CDR2 LQKENI. Losses at the gene ends were 4 bases for V and 2 bases for J; bases not matched to a gene: 6. The CDR3 runs to 16 residues.

The CDR3 loop is CASSQEEISNQPQHF. Written as DNA, the CDR3 is TGCGCCAGCAGCCAAGAAGAGATTAGCAATCAGCCCCAGCATTTT. V and J are TRBV4-1 and TRBJ1-5, with D uncertain. Germline V gives CDR1 MGHRA, CDR2 YSYEKL. V was clipped by 0 bases and J by 0 bases, with 6 bases between them. This CDR3 comprises 15 residues.

The gene calls are TRBV11-2 and TRBJ2-3, with D maybe TRBD2 (6 bases). The germline CDR1 and CDR2 sequences are SGHAT and FQNNGV. Trimming stripped 4 bases from V and 8 bases from J, with 22 bases between. This CDR3 comprises 16 residues. This chain's CDR3 is CASSWFGSSRRSTQYF. The CDR3 bases are TGTGCCAGCAGCTGGTTCGGGAGTTCCCGCAGAAGTACGCAGTATTTT.

The CDR3 DNA sequence: TGTGCCAGCAGCGCTTCGGGGATCCAAGAGACCCAGTACTTC. Its translation is CASSASGIQETQYF. The chain joins TRBV9 to TRBJ2-5; tentative D call: TRBD2 (5 bases). Trimming cost V 3 bases and J 1 base, with 10 bases left between them. This CDR3 contains 14 residues. Germline CDR1 reads SGDLS; CDR2 reads YYNGEE. Full variable domain (outside the CDR3, taken from reference TRBV9 and TRBJ2-5): DSGVTQTPKHLITATGQRVTLRCSPRSGDLSVYWYQQSLDQGLQFLIQYYNGEERAKGNILERFSAQQFPDLHSELNLSSLELGDSALYFCASSASGIQETQYFGPGTRLLVL.